This TCR beta chain is drawn from a study of blood T cell repertoires in COVID-19. On the study more broadly: The samples span acute and convalescent COVID-19 from the United States, Italy and Spain. PBMCs, B-cell-depleted T cells, or T cells provided the cDNA or gDNA that made up the material.

In the authors' methods: How many nucleated cells were present was estimated from reference gene primer amplification. Assay used: immunoSEQ multiplex PCR; TCRdb lists only in-frame clones, some missing. That table is the source of V, J and clone size, and D and trimming were worked out from the DNA. In the table there are some 160,000 clones, around four fifths of which are singletons. Germline V gives CDR1 LGHDT, CDR2 YNNKEL (reference sequence). V gave up 6 bases and J gave up 2 bases, with 17 bases separating them. The CDR3 has 15 amino acids. This TCR was recovered from a man in his sixties or seventies with active or convalescent COVID-19. This chain connects TRBV3-1 (or the pseudogene TRBV3-2) to TRBJ2-7; a possible D gene is TRBD2 (6 bases). The sequencing sample was made of peripheral blood. The DNA for the CDR3 is TGTGCCAGCAGGGCGACCGGGAGTAACACCTACGAGCAGTACTTC. It encodes CASRATGSNTYEQYF.